One sample yielded the 24 T cell receptor beta chains listed below, sequenced in a study of T cell responses to AZD1222 COVID-19 vaccine. Clones were sequenced by immunoSEQ multiplex PCR, and TCRdb holds only the in-frame ones, with some missing. The sample records about 66,000 clones, more than 75% being singletons. The sequenced sample was peripheral blood, obtained 28 days after the second dose of the MenACWY control vaccine. All receptors derive from an adult who received the MenACWY meningococcal vaccine as a control.

The chain is built from TRBV5-1 and TRBJ2-5; 7 positions agree with TRBD1. The CDR3 loop spans 16 amino acids. The germline CDR1 and CDR2 sequences are SGHRS and YFSETQ. V shed 4 bases, J shed 3 bases, and the junction held 12 bases outside the gene matches. The CDR3 DNA reads as TGCGCCAGCAGCCTTAATTCGGGGACAGTTGAAGAGACCCAGTACTTC. This sequence encodes CASSLNSGTVEETQYF.

For the CDR3, the DNA is TGTGCCAGCAGCGCGGAGACAGGGGAAAAACTGTTTTTT. Translating it yields CASSAETGEKLFF. The chain joins TRBV9 to TRBJ1-4, with TRBD1 matching 7 bases. V was pared by 3 bases and J by 8 bases, with 4 bases of the junction left unmatched. The length of the CDR3 is 13 residues. Germline loops: CDR1 SGDLS, CDR2 YYNGEE.

The chain recombines TRBV6-2 or TRBV6-3 with TRBJ2-1, with 7 nucleotides matching TRBD2. V was pared by 2 bases and J by 3 bases, with 13 bases of the junction left unmatched. The CDR3 has 18 residues. The germline V gene has CDR1 MNHEY and CDR2 SVGEGT. Here the CDR3 DNA reads TGTGCCAGCAGTTACCTTTGGGTATCGGGGGGACTCTACAATGAGCAGTTCTTC. Protein product: CASSYLWVSGGLYNEQFF.

This clone was seen once. The rearrangement uses TRBV28 and TRBJ2-7; tentatively, D is TRBD1 or TRBD2 (5 bases each). Germline lookup yields CDR1 MDHEN and CDR2 SYDVKM. The CDR3 is 14 residues long. The ends were cut back, 4 bases at V and 7 bases at J, with 17 bases in the middle. The CDR3 sequence: CASSSEGIVREQYF. The DNA for the CDR3 is TGTGCCAGCAGTTCCGAGGGGATTGTTCGGGAGCAGTACTTC.

This rearrangement joins TRBV28 to TRBJ1-3, with TRBD1 identical over 7 bases. The CDR3 extends over 16 amino acids. Trimming removed 3 bases from V and 4 bases from J; junction bases left unmatched: 9. Looked up from germline, CDR1 is MDHEN and CDR2 is SYDVKM. The CDR3 DNA reads TGTGCCAGCAGTTTGTCCGGGACAGTGGGGGGAAACACCATATATTTT. Encoded protein: CASSLSGTVGGNTIYF.

The chain uses TRBV4-3 and TRBJ2-7; D is tentatively TRBD1 or TRBD2 (7 bases each). In germline, CDR1 is LGHNA, CDR2 YSLEER. The CDR3 contains 16 residues. Trimming pared 0 bases from V and 0 bases from J, leaving 12 bases between. The CDR3 sequence: CASSQDPRGGSYEQYF. The CDR3 DNA follows: TGCGCCAGCAGCCAAGATCCCAGGGGGGGCTCCTACGAGCAGTACTTC.

The V gene is TRBV28, the J gene TRBJ1-3; D is possibly TRBD1 (5 bases). Germline V gives CDR1 MDHEN, CDR2 SYDVKM. The CDR3 has 15 amino acids. Trimming took off 2 bases at V and 2 bases at J, with 10 bases between the two ends. CDR3 sequence (DNA): TGTGCCAGCAGTTTAATCCAGGGAACTGGAAACACCATATATTTT. The encoded protein is CASSLIQGTGNTIYF.

The chain joins TRBV10-2 to TRBJ2-7; D is undetermined. The V end was cut by 4 bases, the J end by 0 bases, with 7 bases between. From germline, CDR1 is WSHSY and CDR2 SAAADI. The CDR3 sequence is 13 residues long. The CDR3 spells CASSAPVSYEQYF. DNA for the CDR3: TGCGCCAGCAGTGCCCCGGTCTCCTACGAGCAGTACTTC.

The chain has TRBV5-1 and TRBJ2-6; TRBD2 might be the D (7 bases). There are 16 residues in the CDR3. Germline V gene data show CDR1 as SGHRS and CDR2 as YFSETQ. V lost 3 bases and J 11 bases, leaving 21 bases between the germline ends. The CDR3 coding sequence is TGCGCCAGCAGCTACCCTGGGGGGGCCACGTCACACGTCCTGACTTTC. Translating it yields CASSYPGGATSHVLTF. Based on the CDR3 plus reference TRBV5-1 and TRBJ2-6, the full variable domain is KAGVTQTPRYLIKTRGQQVTLSCSPISGHRSVSWYQQTPGQGLQFLFEYFSETQRNKGNFPGRFSGRQFSNSRSEMNVSTLELGDSALYLCASSYPGGATSHVLTFGAGSRLTVL.

The CDR3 spells CASTNEGGNSPLHF. Here the CDR3 DNA reads TGTGCCAGTACTAACGAGGGGGGAAATTCACCCCTCCACTTT. The chain combines TRBV19 with TRBJ1-6; D perhaps matches TRBD1 (6 bases). The V end lost 7 bases, the J end lost 7 bases, and 14 bases lay between the germline ends. In germline, CDR1 is LNHDA, CDR2 SQIVND (reference sequence). This CDR3 has 14 amino acids.

To note about this clone: The sample carries other DNA sequences with the same CDR3. V is TRBV4-3 and J is TRBJ1-1, with TRBD1 matching over 8 bases. Trimming at V came to 4 bases and at J to 4 bases, leaving 5 bases not matched to a gene. This CDR3 region has 14 residues. The germline V gene has CDR1 LGHNA and CDR2 YSLEER. CDR3 amino acids: CASSLTGVGTEAFF. CDR3 in DNA: TGCGCCAGCAGCCTGACAGGGGTAGGCACTGAAGCTTTCTTT.

V usage is TRBV3-1 (or the pseudogene TRBV3-2) and J usage is TRBJ1-2; D ambiguous. This CDR3 has 13 residues. Trimming removed 1 base at V and 5 bases at J, with 8 bases between. The germline V gene encodes CDR1 LGHDT and CDR2 YNNKEL (reference sequence). CDR3 DNA: TGTGCCAGCAGCCAAGTTTTATGGTATGGCTACACCTTC. Translation gives CASSQVLWYGYTF.

The chain has TRBV5-4 and TRBJ2-3; D remains ambiguous. CDR1 is SGHNT and CDR2 is YYREEE in the germline V gene (reference sequence). CDR3 length: 16 residues. Trimming removed 3 bases at V and 1 base at J, with 15 bases between. In nucleotides, the CDR3 is TGTGCCAGCAGCTCCCTCGAGGCCCAAGGCACAGATACGCAGTATTTT. Amino acids: CASSSLEAQGTDTQYF.

V gene TRBV19 combines with J gene TRBJ2-2; TRBD1 matches 9 bases. J was trimmed by 6 bases and V by 4 bases; bases with no gene match: 9. Looked up from germline, CDR1 is LNHDA and CDR2 is SQIVND (reference sequence). The CDR3 consists of 16 residues. CDR3 sequence reads: CASSTPGQGPPGELFF. The CDR3 nucleotides read TGTGCCAGTAGTACCCCGGGACAGGGACCCCCCGGGGAGCTGTTTTTT.

The chain recombines TRBV7-2 with TRBJ2-7; D is undetermined. This CDR3 has 13 amino acids. Germline loops: CDR1 SGHTA, CDR2 FQGNSA. With 2 bases removed from V and 3 bases from J, the gap between germline ends came to 8 bases. DNA for the CDR3: TGTGCCAGCAGCTTAAAGGGCGGCTACGAGCAGTACTTC. Translation: CASSLKGGYEQYF.

The CDR3 is CAWSPTGGTNNEQFF. In nucleotides, the CDR3 is TGTGCCTGGAGCCCTACAGGGGGCACGAACAATGAGCAGTTCTTC. V and J are TRBV30 and TRBJ2-1, with 9 bases aligning to TRBD1. The CDR3 runs to 15 residues. Looked up from germline, CDR1 is GTSNPN and CDR2 is SVGIG (reference sequence). V trimming: 3 bases; J trimming: 5 bases; junction bases outside the gene matches: 8.

The chain recombines TRBV27 with TRBJ2-7; D unresolved. V shed 2 bases and J shed 6 bases, with 2 bases lying between them. There are 10 residues in the CDR3. CDR1 MNHEY and CDR2 SMNVEV come from the germline V gene (reference sequence). This CDR3 is CASSLGEQYF. In nucleotides, the CDR3 is TGTGCCAGCAGTTTAGGCGAGCAGTACTTC.

V and J are TRBV28 and TRBJ2-5; D is possibly TRBD2 (6 bases). Per the germline V gene, CDR1 is MDHEN and CDR2 is SYDVKM. V gave up 7 bases and J gave up 5 bases, with 17 bases separating them. The CDR3 extends over 14 amino acids. CDR3 bases: TGTGCCAGCAACCCTACCGGGGGTCGGGAGACCCAGTACTTC. Encoded protein: CASNPTGGRETQYF.

The rearrangement uses TRBV6-5 and TRBJ1-5, with D hard to call. Trimming took 6 bases from V and 0 from J, leaving 12 bases between them. CDR3 size: 15 residues. CDR1 and CDR2 from the germline V gene are MNHEY and SVGAGI. CDR3 residues: CASSDKPFSNQPQHF. The CDR3 DNA sequence: TGTGCCAGCAGCGACAAACCCTTTAGCAATCAGCCCCAGCATTTT.

CDR3 sequence (DNA): TGTGCCAGCAGCGCAGACCTGGGATACGAGCAGTACTTC. This sequence encodes CASSADLGYEQYF. The gene calls are TRBV28 and TRBJ2-7; no reliable D call. The length of the CDR3 is 13 residues. V lost 6 bases and J lost 4, with 13 bases in between. From germline, CDR1 is MDHEN and CDR2 SYDVKM.

The CDR3 region is CAWSVSGYEQYF. CDR3 nucleotide sequence: TGTGCCTGGAGTGTGTCCGGGTACGAGCAGTACTTC. The V and J genes are TRBV30 and TRBJ2-7; D is unclear. Trimming took 0 bases from V and 4 from J, leaving 7 bases between them. This CDR3 comprises 12 residues. Germline CDR1 GTSNPN, CDR2 SVGIG (reference sequence).

The V and J genes are TRBV7-2 and TRBJ2-7, with 8 bases lining up with TRBD2. The CDR3 is 14 amino acids. The V gene end was trimmed by 5 bases and the J gene end by 4 bases; junction bases not matched to a gene: 7. CDR1 is SGHTA, CDR2 FQGNSA, per germline. The CDR3 sequence is CASSGAGGRYEQYF. CDR3 in DNA: TGTGCCAGCAGCGGCGCGGGGGGCCGATACGAGCAGTACTTC.

This chain uses TRBV19 with TRBJ2-3, with D perhaps TRBD2 (6 bases). The germline V gene has CDR1 LNHDA and CDR2 SQIVND (reference sequence). The CDR3 consists of 17 residues. V lost 5 bases, J lost 5 bases, and 23 bases lay in between. CDR3 residues: CASSPLARRGSGDTQYF. CDR3 DNA sequence: TGTGCCAGTAGTCCCCTGGCCAGACGGGGGAGTGGAGATACGCAGTATTTT.

CDR3 protein: CAISEATYGYTF. CDR3 nucleotides: TGTGCCATCAGTGAGGCCACCTATGGCTACACCTTC. This chain connects TRBV10-3 to TRBJ1-2; no definite D call. Trimming stripped 2 bases from V and 4 bases from J, with 5 bases between. The CDR3 is 12 residues long. The germline CDR1 and CDR2 sequences are ENHRY and SYGVKD.